A selection of T cell receptor beta chains follows, all from one sample in a study of identical twins. Via MiXCR, TCRdb re-called the 5' RACE reads, giving one row per CDR3 protein. The table shows 200,000 or so distinct CDR3 sequences, with 15% to 20% occurring only once. These data also featured in a second study, about T cells expressing NK-cell markers.

The sample consisted of CD8+ T cells sorted from blood. These receptors were collected from a young woman in good health. Each CDR3 is given with its conserved first and last residue.

len,v_gene,CDR3aa
16,TRBV12-3/TRBV12-4,CASSPIAGGSVDTQYF
14,TRBV20-1,CSARGTQRLGTQYF
11,TRBV5-5,CASSSSYEQHF
12,TRBV12-3/TRBV12-4,CASRSLREELFF
16,TRBV10-1,CASSELAGGYYNEQFF
14,TRBV12-3/TRBV12-4,CASSLFGQDNEQFF
16,TRBV5-1,CASSLDAAGIYNEQFF
15,TRBV5-1,CASSLWGLSDTEAFF
11,TRBV20-1,CSADEAQGYTF
14,TRBV9,CASSVEAASETQYF
12,TRBV19,CASSIGASEQFF
18,TRBV14,CASSPTSGRSRDNNEQFF
14,TRBV19,CASSPGTGWNEQFF
11,TRBV20-1,CSPKQGAEAFF
16,TRBV12-3/TRBV12-4,CASSPEISGNQETQYF
13,TRBV7-9,CASTTGGAEEQYF
16,TRBV20-1,CSARDASDDSGNTIYF
12,TRBV7-9,CASTSSVQEQFF
13,TRBV7-6,CASSLTGRQPQHF